Listed below are T cell receptor beta chains from one sample, sequenced in a study of T-cell reconstitution after alpha-beta-depleted transplantation in children. MiXCR was run by TCRdb on the PCR reads, yielding one entry per CDR3 protein. In the table there are some 600,000 distinct CDR3 sequences, 10% to 15% of which are singletons. The sequencing here drew on PBMCs, mostly from graft donor cells, taken 360 days after TCRalphabeta/CD19-depleted stem cell transplant. The receptors shown here come from a male patient younger than 18 who had a stem cell transplant for acute myeloid leukemia, so the T cells may come from the graft donor. Each CDR3 is given with its conserved first and last residue. Fields, in order: D gene, clone size, V gene, J gene, CDR3 protein, CDR3 DNA. The D gene is left open where the match is weak. Expanded clones get a size class; other rows say once, few or many, or leave the size out.

TRBD1,NA,TRBV9,TRBJ1-2,CASSVGLDRGNYYGYTF,TGTGCCAGCAGCGTAGGGCTTGACAGGGGGAATTACTATGGCTACACCTTC
NA,few,TRBV7-9,TRBJ1-4,CASSTGANEKLFF,TGTGCCAGCAGCACGGGGGCCAATGAAAAACTGTTTTTT
NA,few,TRBV7-6,TRBJ2-7,CASSLTDNYEQYF,TGTGCCAGCAGCTTAACGGACAACTACGAGCAGTACTTC
TRBD1,NA,TRBV6-2/TRBV6-3,TRBJ1-1,CASSPFGTGLNTEAFF,TGTGCCAGCAGCCCTTTTGGGACAGGGCTGAACACTGAAGCTTTCTTT
TRBD1,NA,TRBV11-1,TRBJ1-1,CASSYGTGGNLNTEAFF,TGTGCCAGCAGCTACGGGACAGGGGGCAACTTGAACACTGAAGCTTTCTTT
NA,NA,TRBV3-1,TRBJ1-5,CASSQVNRVECEDQPQHF,TGTGCCAGCAGCCAAGTGAACAGGGTGGAGTGTGAGGATCAGCCCCAGCATTTT
NA,many,TRBV20-1,TRBJ2-1,CSAREYNEQFF,TGCAGTGCTAGAGAGTACAATGAGCAGTTCTTC
NA,few,TRBV21-1,TRBJ2-2,CASSRLKTLATRHFNTGELFF,TGTGCCAGCAGCAGATTGAAGACACTAGCGACTAGGCACTTTAACACCGGGGAGCTGTTTTTT
TRBD1,many,TRBV15,TRBJ2-5,CATSRNRGLETQYF,TGTGCCACCAGCAGGAACAGGGGGCTGGAGACCCAGTACTTC
TRBD2,many,TRBV20-1,TRBJ2-7,CSAKLAGAREQYF,TGCAGTGCTAAACTAGCGGGAGCACGAGAGCAGTACTTC
NA,NA,TRBV7-9,TRBJ2-1,CASRFRDYNEQFF,TGTGCCAGCAGGTTTCGCGACTACAATGAGCAGTTCTTC
TRBD2,many,TRBV7-2,TRBJ2-1,CASSLAGAYNEQFF,TGTGCCAGCAGTTTAGCGGGAGCCTACAATGAGCAGTTCTTC
NA,many,TRBV12-3/TRBV12-4,TRBJ2-1,CASSPPNREQFF,TGTGCCAGCAGTCCACCGAACAGAGAGCAGTTCTTC
NA,many,TRBV4-3,TRBJ2-7,CASSQPGEGREQYF,TGCGCCAGCAGCCAACCAGGGGAGGGGCGCGAGCAGTACTTC
NA,many,TRBV12-3/TRBV12-4,TRBJ1-2,CASSSPREGGYGYTF,TGTGCCAGCAGTTCCCCGAGGGAGGGAGGCTATGGCTACACCTTC
TRBD2,NA,TRBV12-3/TRBV12-4,TRBJ2-3,CASSLRLTSGRALGVTDTQYF,TGTGCCAGCAGTCTACGCTTGACTAGCGGGAGGGCCCTCGGGGTCACAGATACGCAGTATTTT
TRBD1,few,TRBV12-3/TRBV12-4,TRBJ1-5,CASSLEETGRKENQPQHF,TGTGCCAGCAGTTTAGAGGAGACAGGGAGGAAAGAGAATCAGCCCCAGCATTTT
TRBD2,NA,TRBV7-2,TRBJ2-7,CASSPRGKFEQYF,TGTGCCAGCAGCCCGCGGGGGAAGTTCGAGCAGTACTTC
NA,many,TRBV5-1,TRBJ2-7,CASSLGIAVSYEQYF,TGCGCCAGCAGCTTAGGGATAGCAGTCTCCTACGAGCAGTACTTC
NA,NA,TRBV29-1,TRBJ2-3,CSVKSGSTDTQYF,TGCAGCGTTAAAAGCGGGAGCACAGATACGCAGTATTTT
TRBD1,many,TRBV5-1,TRBJ2-4,CASSLDRGLGLDIQYF,TGCGCCAGCAGCTTGGACAGGGGCCTGGGGTTGGACATTCAGTACTTC
TRBD2,NA,TRBV5-1,TRBJ2-7,CASSSGLAGVIEYEQYF,TGCGCCAGCAGCTCAGGACTAGCGGGAGTAATAGAGTACGAGCAGTACTTC
NA,few,TRBV7-3,TRBJ2-1,CASSLDGKPHEQFF,TGTGCCAGCAGCTTAGACGGGAAGCCCCATGAGCAGTTCTTC
NA,many,TRBV9,TRBJ2-7,CASSVGGETAYEQYF,TGTGCCAGCAGCGTAGGGGGGGAGACGGCCTACGAGCAGTACTTC
NA,NA,TRBV12-3/TRBV12-4,TRBJ2-7,CASSALGYEQYF,TGTGCCAGCAGTGCCTTGGGGTACGAGCAGTACTTC
TRBD2,few,TRBV7-9,TRBJ2-3,CASRASGSETDTQYF,TGTGCCAGCAGGGCTAGCGGGAGTGAAACAGATACGCAGTATTTT
TRBD2,NA,TRBV4-2,TRBJ2-3,CASSQFMTSGVETDTQYF,TGTGCCAGCAGCCAATTCATGACTAGCGGGGTTGAGACAGATACGCAGTATTTT
TRBD1,NA,TRBV7-6,TRBJ2-7,CASSLAGQGDSYEQYF,TGTGCCAGCAGCTTAGCCGGACAGGGGGACTCCTACGAGCAGTACTTC
TRBD1,many,TRBV7-6,TRBJ1-2,CAIRQGASYGYTF,TGTGCCATTCGACAGGGGGCGAGCTATGGCTACACCTTC
TRBD1,many,TRBV20-1,TRBJ2-3,CSANTQGAQGDTQYF,TGCAGTGCTAATACCCAGGGGGCGCAGGGAGATACGCAGTATTTT
TRBD1,few,TRBV11-2,TRBJ2-2,CASSLVTGGRTGELFF,TGTGCCAGCAGCTTAGTGACAGGGGGCAGAACCGGGGAGCTGTTTTTT
TRBD2,NA,TRBV7-2,TRBJ2-5,CASSLGTSRAQETQYF,TGTGCCAGCAGCCTCGGGACTAGCCGGGCCCAAGAGACCCAGTACTTC
NA,many,TRBV6-5,TRBJ1-3,CASSYSAGKVSGNTIYF,TGTGCCAGCAGTTACTCGGCAGGCAAGGTCTCTGGAAACACCATATATTTT
TRBD1,many,TRBV14,TRBJ2-2,CASSDPGQAFNTGELFF,TGTGCCAGCAGCGACCCGGGACAGGCATTTAACACCGGGGAGCTGTTTTTT
TRBD1,NA,TRBV2,TRBJ1-5,CASSGTGYSNQPQHF,TGTGCCAGCAGTGGGACAGGATATAGCAATCAGCCCCAGCATTTT
NA,NA,TRBV11-2,TRBJ1-2,CASSPPHRAQVSFGYGYTF,TGTGCCAGCAGCCCTCCCCACAGGGCTCAGGTGAGCTTCGGCTATGGCTACACCTTC
NA,NA,TRBV24-1,TRBJ1-5,CATSDPGSYQPQHF,TGTGCCACCAGTGACCCCGGGTCGTATCAGCCCCAGCATTTT
TRBD2,few,TRBV20-1,TRBJ2-1,CSARVVGLAGGGRGYNEQFF,TGCAGTGCTAGGGTTGTGGGACTAGCGGGAGGCGGGAGAGGCTACAATGAGCAGTTCTTC
NA,NA,TRBV20-1,TRBJ2-2,CSVSRAGELFF,TGCAGTGTTAGCCGGGCCGGGGAGCTGTTTTTT
TRBD2,NA,TRBV12-3/TRBV12-4,TRBJ2-3,CASSFAGVGTDTQYF,TGTGCCAGCAGTTTTGCGGGAGTGGGCACAGATACGCAGTATTTT
NA,many,TRBV28,TRBJ2-1,CASSPLGGENEQFF,TGTGCCAGCAGCCCCCTCGGTGGTGAGAATGAGCAGTTCTTC
NA,NA,TRBV20-1,TRBJ2-7,CSAPTRRDEQYF,TGCAGTGCTCCGACCCGGCGGGACGAGCAGTACTTC
NA,few,TRBV12-3/TRBV12-4,TRBJ2-3,CASSQGGGPTDTQYF,TGTGCCAGCAGCCAGGGTGGCGGCCCCACAGATACGCAGTATTTT
TRBD2,NA,TRBV7-2,TRBJ2-7,CASSSGVLAGTYEQYF,TGTGCCAGCAGCTCAGGAGTACTAGCGGGGACCTACGAGCAGTACTTC
TRBD2,NA,TRBV27,TRBJ2-1,CASSDGTSGHNEQFF,TGTGCCAGCAGCGACGGGACTAGCGGCCACAATGAGCAGTTCTTC
NA,NA,TRBV3-1,TRBJ2-4,CASSLLALGERQGTKNIQYF,TGTGCCAGCAGCCTACTCGCTTTGGGAGAGCGGCAGGGAACCAAAAACATTCAGTACTTC
NA,NA,TRBV20-1,TRBJ1-5,CSAGPPPLGGGQPQHF,TGCAGTGCTGGTCCCCCCCCTTTGGGCGGAGGTCAGCCCCAGCATTTT
TRBD2,NA,TRBV29-1,TRBJ2-5,CSVAYTGTSGYTQYF,TGCAGCGTTGCCTATACCGGGACTAGCGGGTACACCCAGTACTTC